The 20 T cell receptor beta chains below were found in one sample sequenced in a study of type 1 regulatory T cells. TCRdb called the reads again in MiXCR, with one record for every CDR3 protein. The data show some 90,000 distinct CDR3 sequences, with roughly 30% seen just once and around 2.3% held by the top ten. Material for sequencing was CD4+ T cells, either the whole sample or a sorted fraction (not recorded which). The receptors derive from a human donor in good health.

About this clonotype itself: At one boundary the junction diverges from the germline segment, which might be a read error. This rearrangement joins TRBV7-6 to TRBJ2-1; 7 nucleotides align to TRBD2. Germline V gene sequence: CDR1 SGHVS, CDR2 FNYEAQ. This CDR3 has 12 amino acids. The DNA for the CDR3 is TGTGCCAGCAGCTCCGGGGGGTACGAGCCGTTCTTC. This sequence encodes CASSSGGYEPFF.

This clonotype was detected only a few times. The chain combines TRBV18 with TRBJ2-1; 9 nucleotides agree with TRBD2. V was clipped by 6 bases and J by 5 bases; unmatched bases: 23. This CDR3 has 20 residues. Germline V lookup: CDR1 KGHSH, CDR2 LQKENI. The CDR3 DNA reads TGTGCCAGCTCCTCGACAGGGCCAGCGGGCGGGAGGGCCGATAACAATGAGCAGTTCTTC. Its translation: CASSSTGPAGGRADNNEQFF. Based on the CDR3 plus reference TRBV18 and TRBJ2-1, the full variable domain is NAGVMQNPRHLVRRRGQEARLRCSPMKGHSHVYWYRQLPEEGLKFMVYLQKENIIDESGMPKERFSAEFPKEGPSILRIQQVVRGDSAAYFCASSSTGPAGGRADNNEQFFGPGTRLTVL.

V is TRBV18 and J is TRBJ2-7; 7 nucleotides align to TRBD2. The CDR3 is 14 residues long. Germline V CDR1 and CDR2: KGHSH, LQKENI. With 3 bases clipped from V and 7 bases from J, the junction kept 9 bases outside the gene matches. The CDR3 loop is CASSPSGRAGEQYF. The CDR3 coding sequence is TGTGCCAGCTCACCTTCCGGGAGAGCGGGGGAGCAGTACTTC. Supplemented by reference TRBV18 and TRBJ2-7, the full variable domain reads NAGVMQNPRHLVRRRGQEARLRCSPMKGHSHVYWYRQLPEEGLKFMVYLQKENIIDESGMPKERFSAEFPKEGPSILRIQQVVRGDSAAYFCASSPSGRAGEQYFGPGTRLTVT.

V is TRBV20-1 and J is TRBJ2-3; D perhaps matches TRBD2 (5 bases). V was shortened by 0 bases and J by 5 bases, with 15 bases between the two germline ends. CDR3 length: 15 amino acids. Germline V gives CDR1 DFQATT, CDR2 SNEGSKA (reference sequence). The CDR3, as DNA: TGCAGTGCTAGAGATTCCACGGGAAAGGAAGATACGCAGTATTTT. This translates into CSARDSTGKEDTQYF.

This clonotype has more than one count but fewer than ten. The V gene is TRBV29-1, the J gene TRBJ2-7; no definite D call. Trimming took off 5 bases at V and 5 bases at J, with 25 bases between the two ends. From germline, CDR1 is SQVTM and CDR2 ANQGSEA. The CDR3 is 16 amino acids. CDR3 in DNA: TGCAGCGTTCGCTACTACAATCATGGGGTAGGGAACGAGCAGTACTTC. Its translation is CSVRYYNHGVGNEQYF.

Many counts were recorded for this clonotype. The chain recombines TRBV24-1 with TRBJ1-5, with D unresolved. Germline V CDR1 and CDR2: KGHDR, SFDVKD. The V gene lost 1 base and the J gene lost 2 bases, with 2 bases spanning the gap. The CDR3 loop spans 13 amino acids. CDR3 sequence reads: CATSDFGNQPQHF. DNA of the CDR3: TGTGCCACCAGTGATTTCGGCAATCAGCCCCAGCATTTT.

The chain is built from TRBV5-1 and TRBJ2-5; 10 nucleotides align to TRBD1. This CDR3 has 16 residues. CDR1 is SGHRS and CDR2 is YFSETQ in the germline V gene. The ends lost 5 bases at V and 5 bases at J; junction bases unmatched: 12. CDR3 nucleotide sequence: TGCGCCAGCAGTCATACGACAGGGGGCGCGGGGGAGACCCAGTACTTC. Translation: CASSHTTGGAGETQYF.

This clonotype showed up just a few times. The V gene is TRBV20-1, the J gene TRBJ2-7; TRBD2 matches at 9 bases. The CDR3 consists of 12 residues. Per germline, CDR1 DFQATT and CDR2 SNEGSKA (reference sequence). Trimming took 6 bases from V and 4 from J; bases not matched to a gene: 4. CDR3 residues: CSAEGLAYEQYF. The DNA for the CDR3 is TGCAGTGCAGAGGGACTAGCTTACGAGCAGTACTTC.

This clonotype was counted between two and nine times. V gene TRBV2 combines with J gene TRBJ2-7; TRBD2 is a possible D gene (6 bases). V was cut by 2 bases and J by 2 bases, with 13 bases left in between. CDR3 length: 15 amino acids. Germline V lookup: CDR1 SNHLY, CDR2 FYNNEI. The DNA for the CDR3 is TGTGCCAGCAGTGAATCGGGACTTCTCCCCTACGAGCAGTACTTC. Translating gives CASSESGLLPYEQYF.

The sample holds a few counts of this clonotype. The chain combines TRBV9 with TRBJ2-6; 8 bases are a match to TRBD1. Germline CDR1 is SGDLS and CDR2 is YYNGEE. The CDR3 contains 17 residues. V shed 3 bases, J shed 0 bases, and the junction held 5 bases outside the gene matches. The CDR3 bases are TGTGCCAGCAGCGAGGACAGGGCACCCTCTGGGGCCAACGTCCTGACTTTC. This codes for CASSEDRAPSGANVLTF.

This clonotype was counted only a few times. This chain links TRBV18 with TRBJ2-1; D not certain. This CDR3 is built from 16 residues. From germline, CDR1 is KGHSH and CDR2 LQKENI. V was shortened by 3 bases and J by 0 bases, with 12 bases between the two germline ends. The CDR3 nucleotides are TGTGCCAGCTCACCTGGCGGCACAAGCTCCTACAATGAGCAGTTCTTC. Its protein is CASSPGGTSSYNEQFF.

This clonotype occurred a few times. The chain joins TRBV28 to TRBJ2-7; unclear D gene. Between the trimmed V and J ends, which lost 6 bases and 4 bases, there was a span of 10 bases. Germline V gene data show CDR1 as MDHEN and CDR2 as SYDVKM. The CDR3 loop spans 12 amino acids. The DNA of the CDR3 is TGTGCCAGCAGGGCCCAGGTATACGAGCAGTACTTC. Translation gives CASRAQVYEQYF.

This chain links TRBV29-1 with TRBJ2-2; D is perhaps TRBD1 or TRBD2 (7 bases each). The CDR3 is made up of 13 amino acids. The V and J ends lost 8 bases and 6 bases respectively, with 16 bases between them. Germline CDR1 is SQVTM and CDR2 is ANQGSEA. This CDR3 is CSYWEGAAGELFF. The CDR3 DNA reads as TGCAGCTATTGGGAGGGGGCGGCCGGGGAGCTGTTTTTT.

This clonotype occurred many times. V is TRBV6-1 and J is TRBJ1-2; D remains ambiguous. This CDR3 has 15 residues. Germline V CDR1 and CDR2: MNHNS, SASEGT. V gave up 6 bases and J gave up 0 bases, with 14 bases separating them. The CDR3 nucleotides read TGTGCCAGCAGCGAATTTACCGGGCCTAACTATGGCTACACCTTC. This translates into CASSEFTGPNYGYTF.

The rearrangement uses TRBV27 and TRBJ2-1; 7 bases are shared with TRBD1. Germline CDR1 and CDR2: MNHEY and SMNVEV (reference sequence). CDR3 size: 13 residues. The J segment lost 10 bases and the V segment lost 6 bases, leaving 9 bases of the junction unmatched. CDR3 residues: CASRTLTGTEQFF. DNA of the CDR3: TGTGCCAGCAGAACTCTGACAGGGACCGAGCAGTTCTTC.

The chain employs TRBV7-9 and TRBJ2-7; possible D gene TRBD2, 6 bases. Germline V gene lookup returns CDR1 SEHNR and CDR2 FQNEAQ (reference sequence). This CDR3 spans 15 amino acids. V was clipped by 3 bases and J by 0 bases, with 12 bases between them. The CDR3 DNA is TGTGCCAGCAGCTTTCGGGACTTAAGCTCCTACGAGCAGTACTTC. It specifies CASSFRDLSSYEQYF. Variable domain in full (rest from reference TRBV7-9 and TRBJ2-7): DTGVSQNPRHKITKRGQNVTFRCDPISEHNRLYWYRQTLGQGPEFLTYFQNEAQLEKSRLLSDRFSAERPKGSFSTLEIQRTEQGDSAMYLCASSFRDLSSYEQYFGPGTRLTVT.

This clonotype turned up a few times. The chain couples TRBV6-1 to TRBJ1-2; D remains unclear. From germline, CDR1 is MNHNS and CDR2 SASEGT. V lost 3 bases, J lost 2 bases, and 4 bases lay in between. CDR3 length: 12 residues. The CDR3 loop reads CASSDLNYGYTF. CDR3 coding DNA: TGTGCCAGCAGTGATCTCAACTATGGCTACACCTTC.

This clonotype was seen more than once but under ten times. V is TRBV5-1 and J is TRBJ2-7; TRBD1 aligns across 7 bases. This CDR3 has 14 residues. The germline gives CDR1 SGHRS, CDR2 YFSETQ. Trimming took 4 bases from V and 4 from J; bases not matched to a gene: 8. For the CDR3, the DNA is TGCGCCAGCAGCCACCCGGGACAGTCATACGAGCAGTACTTC. Amino acid sequence: CASSHPGQSYEQYF.

A note on this clonotype: With a much larger clone just one base away, this may be a read error. V usage is TRBV7-7 and J usage is TRBJ2-1, with D perhaps TRBD1 or TRBD2 (5 bases each). V was trimmed by 4 bases and J by 9 bases, leaving 7 bases between them. This CDR3 is 11 amino acids long. CDR1 SSHAT and CDR2 FNYEAQ come from the germline V gene (reference sequence). The DNA of the CDR3 is TGTGCCAGCAGCTCTGGGGGTGAGCAGTTCTTC. As protein: CASSSGGEQFF.

This clonotype was seen only a few times. V and J are TRBV5-1 and TRBJ2-2; the D gene is possibly TRBD1 (5 bases). With 0 bases removed from V and 3 bases from J, the gap between germline ends came to 6 bases. Germline CDR1 and CDR2: SGHRS and YFSETQ. The CDR3 is 14 amino acids. Here the CDR3 reads CASSLGRDTGELFF. CDR3 coding DNA: TGCGCCAGCAGCTTGGGCAGGGACACCGGGGAGCTGTTTTTT.